The 5 T cell receptor beta chains below were found in one sample sequenced in a study of T-cell reconstitution after alpha-beta-depleted transplantation in children. Unique molecular identifiers were incorporated when the TCRbeta library was constructed. TCRdb reprocessed the PCR reads via MiXCR and lists one record per CDR3 protein. The sample holds 600,000 to 700,000 distinct CDR3 sequences, 16% seen once. The source material was PBMCs from the stem cell graft donor, sampled from the stem cell graft. The receptors originated from a human donor who donated a stem cell graft to a child with acute myeloid leukemia.

This CDR3 is CAISELGGDRGETQYF. CDR3 sequence (DNA): TGTGCCATCAGTGAGCTGGGAGGCGACAGGGGAGAGACCCAGTACTTC. The rearrangement links TRBV10-3 to TRBJ2-5; 8 nucleotides line up with TRBD1. This CDR3 spans 16 amino acids. After removal of 2 bases from V and 4 bases from J, the junction contained 9 bases not matched to a gene. Germline-derived CDR1 and CDR2 are ENHRY and SYGVKD.

This chain links TRBV7-8 with TRBJ2-3; D might be TRBD2 (5 bases). Germline V gene lookup returns CDR1 SGHVS and CDR2 FQNEAQ. CDR3 length equals 17 residues. V was cut by 6 bases and J by 0 bases, with 19 bases left in between. The CDR3 bases are TGTGCCAGCAGGCCCGTAGGGCTACGGACTAGCACAGATACGCAGTATTTT. Translation: CASRPVGLRTSTDTQYF.

This sequence joins TRBV24-1 and TRBJ2-1, with TRBD1 matching over 8 bases. This CDR3 is built from 16 residues. CDR1 KGHDR and CDR2 SFDVKD come from the germline V gene. J was trimmed by 2 bases and V by 4 bases; bases with no gene match: 6. The CDR3 here is CATSDQGALTYNEQFF. The CDR3 bases are TGTGCCACCAGTGACCAGGGGGCCCTGACCTACAATGAGCAGTTCTTC.

The table lists this clonotype with many counts. This chain links TRBV5-1 with TRBJ2-7; TRBD1 agrees at 8 bases. The CDR3 has 13 residues. Germline assignment: CDR1 SGHRS and CDR2 YFSETQ. The DNA of the CDR3 is TGCGCCAGCAGCACGGGGACAGGATCCTTCCTGAACGTC. Translating it yields CASSTGTGSFLNV.

This clonotype was seen ten or more times. CDR3 residues: CSAVGGTQPQHF. DNA of the CDR3: TGCAGTGCCGTCGGGGGGACCCAGCCCCAGCATTTT. The chain employs TRBV20-1 and TRBJ1-5; D is possibly TRBD1 (5 bases). The CDR3 covers 12 residues. Germline V gene sequence: CDR1 DFQATT, CDR2 SNEGSKA (reference sequence). Trimming took 6 bases from V and 7 from J, leaving 13 bases between them.